Each of the 4 T cell receptor beta chains below was sequenced from the same sample in a study of blood T cells in healthy people across ages. Through a sample-barcoded 5' primer and a J-beta primer mix, a second PCR was run for about 6 to 11 cycles. TCRdb fed the 5' RACE reads into MiXCR, producing one record per CDR3 protein. There are fewer than 700,000 distinct CDR3 sequences in the sample; less than 45% occur only once, and about 30% lies in the top ten. Sequences were obtained from blood. Receptor source: an elderly man in good health.

The chain recombines TRBV12-3 or TRBV12-4 with TRBJ2-5; 7 bases map to TRBD2. The CDR3 extends over 14 amino acids. J was trimmed by 2 bases and V by 10 bases; bases with no gene match: 10. CDR3 in amino acids: CATRWGGGQETQYF. For the CDR3, the DNA is TGTGCCACCAGGTGGGGGGGAGGGCAAGAGACCCAGTACTTC.

Points on this clonotype: Compared with germline, one end of the junction differs, possibly owing to a read error. The V and J genes are TRBV28 and TRBJ2-5, with D perhaps assigned TRBD1 or TRBD2 (5 bases each). This CDR3 contains 14 residues. CDR1 and CDR2 from the germline V gene are MDHEN and SYDVKM. In DNA form, the CDR3 reads TGTGCCAGCAGTTTCGTGGGACGCCAAGAGACCCGGTACTTC. It encodes CASSFVGRQETRYF.

This chain joins TRBV4-1 and TRBJ2-7, with TRBD2 identical over 7 bases. Germline V gene data show CDR1 as MGHRA and CDR2 as YSYEKL. CDR3 size: 15 residues. The V and J ends lost 0 bases and 7 bases, in that order; junction bases with no gene match: 9. Here the CDR3 reads CASSQEQERTREQYF. The CDR3 coding sequence is TGCGCCAGCAGCCAAGAACAGGAACGGACTAGGGAGCAGTACTTC.

V gene TRBV6-2 or TRBV6-3 combines with J gene TRBJ2-5; D perhaps matches TRBD2 (5 bases). This CDR3 comprises 15 residues. Trimming removed 0 bases at V and 3 bases at J, with 11 bases between. Germline lookup yields CDR1 MNHEY and CDR2 SVGEGT. The DNA for the CDR3 is TGTGCCAGCAGTTACTCGATTGGAGGAAAAGAGACCCAGTACTTC. It codes for CASSYSIGGKETQYF.